Each of the 27 T cell receptor beta chains below was sequenced from the same sample in a study of blood T cell repertoires in COVID-19 (dated by TCRdb to about 2020). The library relied on the immunoSEQ multiplex PCR assay. Sourced from immuneACCESS, this table was stored by TCRdb with only in-frame sequences that have V and J called. A share of the clones is absent; for the studies checked, an unresolved V gene accounts for under half, and the remainder has no known explanation. Present in this sample are roughly 65,000 clones, 80% to 85% of which were seen just once. 15% to 18% of the sample is taken by the ten largest. Sequencing input: peripheral blood. The receptors were sampled from a man older than 75 with acute or convalescent COVID-19.

The V gene is TRBV14, the J gene TRBJ1-1; TRBD1 aligns across 8 bases. The V gene's germline CDR1 is SGHDN and CDR2 FVKESK. The J segment lost 0 bases and the V segment lost 6 bases, leaving 6 bases of the junction unmatched. CDR3 length equals 15 residues. This chain's CDR3 is CASSSRGRMNTEAFF. Written as DNA, the CDR3 is TGTGCCAGCAGTTCCAGGGGGCGGATGAACACTGAAGCTTTCTTT.

The J gene is TRBJ1-3, the V gene TRBV6-5, with no clear D. There are 12 residues in the CDR3. V lost 8 bases and J 4 bases, leaving 9 bases between the germline ends. Germline CDR1 is MNHEY and CDR2 is SVGAGI. CDR3 coding DNA: TGTGCCAGCTCCACCGAGGGAAACACCATATATTTT. Translation: CASSTEGNTIYF.

This chain uses TRBV6-4 with TRBJ1-6; the match to TRBD1 covers 7 bases. The CDR3 sequence is 15 residues long. The V and J ends lost 6 bases and 10 bases, in that order; junction bases with no gene match: 12. Per germline, CDR1 MRHNA and CDR2 SNTAGT. CDR3 sequence (DNA): TGTGCCAGCAGCCCTGGAACAGGGGCGAGATCACCCCTCCACTTT. Protein sequence: CASSPGTGARSPLHF.

The rearrangement joins TRBV28 to TRBJ2-7; 9 nucleotides align to TRBD1. V lost 5 bases and J lost 5; bases outside the gene matches: 7. The CDR3 is 14 residues long. Germline V gene lookup returns CDR1 MDHEN and CDR2 SYDVKM. The CDR3 nucleotides are TGTGCCAGCAGTCGGGACAGGGACCGCCACGAGCAGTACTTC. Residues: CASSRDRDRHEQYF.

The chain couples TRBV2 to TRBJ2-3, with 12 bases matching TRBD2. The CDR3 is 13 residues long. Looked up from germline, CDR1 is SNHLY and CDR2 is FYNNEI. Trimming at V came to 6 bases and at J to 8 bases, leaving 3 bases not matched to a gene. DNA for the CDR3: TGTGCCAGCAGCCGACTAGCGGGGGTTACGCAGTATTTT. This sequence encodes CASSRLAGVTQYF.

The CDR3 sequence is CASSEEGPILTGYTF. Written as DNA, the CDR3 is TGTGCCAGCAGTGAGGAGGGACCTATTCTCACGGGCTACACCTTC. The chain links TRBV25-1 to TRBJ1-2; tentative D call: TRBD1 (5 bases). The CDR3 is 15 amino acids. The germline V and J ends were trimmed by 3 bases and 8 bases, with 19 bases remaining between them. Germline values: CDR1 MGHDK, CDR2 SYGVNS.

The rearrangement joins TRBV30 to TRBJ1-5; D is uncertain. CDR3 size: 12 residues. V was clipped by 2 bases and J by 10 bases, with 12 bases between them. CDR1 and CDR2 (germline): GTSNPN, SVGIG (reference sequence). The CDR3 reads CAWSPQSGPQHF. In DNA, the CDR3 is TGTGCCTGGAGTCCCCAGTCAGGTCCCCAGCATTTT.

DNA of the CDR3: TGTGCCAGCAGCTCCCGACAGGGTAGAGAGACCCAGTACTTC. Amino acids: CASSSRQGRETQYF. The V and J genes are TRBV5-6 and TRBJ2-5; TRBD1 matches at 7 bases. Germline V gene sequence: CDR1 SGHDT, CDR2 YYEEEE. The CDR3 has 14 amino acids. J gave up 4 bases and V 3 bases, and 6 bases lay outside the gene matches. The variable domain in full, completed from reference TRBV5-6 and TRBJ2-5, reads DAGVTQSPTHLIKTRGQQVTLRCSPKSGHDTVSWYQQALGQGPQFIFQYYEEEERQRGNFPDRFSGHQFPNYSSELNVNALLLGDSALYLCASSSRQGRETQYFGPGTRLLVL.

The rearrangement joins TRBV6-5 to TRBJ2-1, with 11 bases aligning to TRBD2. CDR1 MNHEY and CDR2 SVGAGI come from the germline V gene. The CDR3 consists of 14 residues. V gave up 7 bases and J gave up 8 bases; unmatched junction bases: 7. Here the CDR3 reads CASTPSGGHDEQFF. In nucleotides, the CDR3 is TGTGCCAGCACCCCTAGCGGGGGGCACGATGAGCAGTTCTTC.

The V call is TRBV7-9, the J call TRBJ2-3, with TRBD2 matching over 9 bases. Per germline, CDR1 SEHNR and CDR2 FQNEAQ (reference sequence). The CDR3 length is 16 residues. V lost 1 base and J lost 1; bases outside the gene matches: 3. This chain's CDR3 is CASSLGLAVGTDTQYF. The CDR3 nucleotides are TGTGCCAGCAGCTTAGGACTAGCGGTCGGCACAGATACGCAGTATTTT.

The V gene is TRBV4-2, the J gene TRBJ2-5; 8 bases line up with TRBD2. Germline loops: CDR1 LGHNA, CDR2 YNFKEQ. This CDR3 spans 17 amino acids. Trimming at V came to 2 bases and at J to 1 base, leaving 9 bases not matched to a gene. The CDR3 DNA sequence: TGTGCCAGCAGCCAATCGTTGGCGGGGGGATCCCAAGAGACCCAGTACTTC. Translating it yields CASSQSLAGGSQETQYF.

This chain connects TRBV7-8 to TRBJ2-7; no clear D gene. This CDR3 has 16 residues. Germline values: CDR1 SGHVS, CDR2 FQNEAQ. V was cut by 1 base and J by 4 bases, with 17 bases left in between. The CDR3 nucleotides are TGTGCCAGCAGCTTAGGAGGTCTTTTATCTGGGTACGAGCAGTACTTC. Translated: CASSLGGLLSGYEQYF.

The chain carries TRBV11-3 and TRBJ2-2; D possibly corresponds to TRBD2 (5 bases). Germline CDR1 is SGHNT and CDR2 is YENEEA. Between the trimmed V and J ends, which lost 4 bases and 5 bases, there was a span of 11 bases. This CDR3 has 14 residues. The CDR3, as DNA: TGTGCCAGCAGCTACCCGGGAAGGACCGGGGAGCTGTTTTTT. It encodes CASSYPGRTGELFF.

The chain is built from TRBV24-1 and TRBJ2-5, with D possibly TRBD2 on 5 matching bases. Deletions cut 1 base from V and 1 base from J, with 9 bases between. The CDR3 covers 15 residues. The germline V gene encodes CDR1 KGHDR and CDR2 SFDVKD. CDR3 in amino acids: CATSDFKEAQETQYF. The CDR3 DNA reads TGTGCCACCAGTGATTTCAAGGAGGCCCAAGAGACCCAGTACTTC.

The genes are TRBV11-3 and TRBJ2-3; D perhaps matches TRBD2 (6 bases). The germline V and J ends were trimmed by 3 bases and 5 bases, with 12 bases remaining between them. CDR1 SGHNT and CDR2 YENEEA come from the germline V gene. This CDR3 comprises 14 residues. In nucleotides, the CDR3 is TGTGCCAGCAGCTTTGCGGGATTTGGAGATACGCAGTATTTT. As protein: CASSFAGFGDTQYF.

CDR3 sequence: CASSKTGQETQYF. CDR3 bases: TGTGCCAGCAGCAAGACAGGGCAAGAGACCCAGTACTTC. The chain recombines TRBV7-8 with TRBJ2-5; 7 bases line up with TRBD1. CDR1 and CDR2 from the germline V gene are SGHVS and FQNEAQ. J was trimmed by 2 bases and V by 5 bases; bases with no gene match: 2. The CDR3 runs 13 residues.

The chain carries TRBV28 and TRBJ1-2; D gene unclear. V was shortened by 1 base and J by 6 bases, with 18 bases between the two germline ends. This CDR3 spans 16 amino acids. The germline gives CDR1 MDHEN, CDR2 SYDVKM. CDR3 amino acids: CASSLSLIGEVHGYTF. The CDR3 DNA is TGTGCCAGCAGTTTATCCCTTATTGGGGAGGTCCATGGCTACACCTTC.

J is TRBJ2-7 and V is TRBV15, with 7 bases matching TRBD2. The germline V gene has CDR1 LNHNV and CDR2 YYDKDF (reference sequence). The CDR3 spans 14 residues. V was clipped by 0 bases and J by 6 bases; unmatched bases: 5. The CDR3 nucleotides read TGTGCCACCAGCAGAGAGGGAGGGTCGTTCGAGCAGTACTTC. Protein product: CATSREGGSFEQYF.

This clone was detected only once. The rearrangement joins TRBV18 to TRBJ2-3; D might be TRBD2 (5 bases). V lost 3 bases and J lost 5, with 15 bases in between. The CDR3 length is 15 residues. Germline values: CDR1 KGHSH, CDR2 LQKENI. DNA for the CDR3: TGTGCCAGCTCACCTCTGTCAGATGGAGGAGATACGCAGTATTTT. Protein product: CASSPLSDGGDTQYF.

The chain joins TRBV20-1 to TRBJ1-1, with D possibly TRBD1 on 5 matching bases. The CDR3 loop spans 9 amino acids. Deletions cut 6 bases from V and 7 bases from J, with 6 bases between. Germline CDR1 reads DFQATT; CDR2 reads SNEGSKA (reference sequence). CDR3 coding DNA: TGCAGTGCGGGGGGTGAAGCTTTCTTT. It is translated as CSAGGEAFF.

This chain joins TRBV6-5 and TRBJ2-4, with D perhaps TRBD2 (5 bases). The V end lost 11 bases, the J end lost 9 bases, and 20 bases lay between the germline ends. CDR1 and CDR2 (germline): MNHEY, SVGAGI. This CDR3 is built from 13 residues. The DNA of the CDR3 is TGTGCCTCCCCCGGGGAAGGGTACGGCATTCAGTACTTC. Encoded protein: CASPGEGYGIQYF.

The genes are TRBV29-1 and TRBJ1-1; 7 bases map to TRBD1. The CDR3 runs 14 residues. Losses at the gene ends were 3 bases for V and 1 base for J; bases not matched to a gene: 5. Looked up from germline, CDR1 is SQVTM and CDR2 is ANQGSEA. The CDR3, as DNA: TGCAGCGTTGAGAAGGGGGCAAGGAACACTGAAGCTTTCTTT. Its translation is CSVEKGARNTEAFF.

This clone occurred a few times. This chain uses TRBV6-1 with TRBJ2-7; D perhaps matches TRBD1 (6 bases). Trimming shortened V by 1 base and J by 7 bases, and 14 bases separated the two germline ends. The CDR3 is 14 amino acids. Germline V gene data show CDR1 as MNHNS and CDR2 as SASEGT. CDR3 DNA sequence: TGTGCCAGCAGTGAAGGGACAGTTGGTTGGGAGCAGTACTTC. As protein: CASSEGTVGWEQYF.

The V and J genes are TRBV21-1 and TRBJ2-3; TRBD2 is the table's D call, not checked against the DNA. TRBV21-1 is a known pseudogene. The CDR3 loop spans 18 amino acids. The CDR3 nucleotides are TGTGCCAGCAGCTTGAGAGGGAGCGGGAGGCAGGTAACAGATACGCAGTATTTT. Translated, it gives CASSLRGSGRQVTDTQYF.

V is TRBV6-2 or TRBV6-3 and J is TRBJ1-5; 7 nucleotides match TRBD1. CDR3 length: 17 residues. After removal of 0 bases from V and 1 base from J, the junction contained 6 bases not matched to a gene. Germline V gene data show CDR1 as MNHEY and CDR2 as SVGEGT. The CDR3 bases are TGTGCCAGCAGTTACTCGGGACAGCCATGGAGCAATCAGCCCCAGCATTTT. This sequence encodes CASSYSGQPWSNQPQHF.

This chain links TRBV24-1 with TRBJ1-5, with 12 bases fitting TRBD1. Looked up from germline, CDR1 is KGHDR and CDR2 is SFDVKD. The CDR3 has 16 amino acids. J lost 6 bases, V lost 2 bases, and 4 bases had no gene match. CDR3 sequence reads: CATSDSGQGAAQPQHF. The CDR3 DNA reads as TGTGCCACCAGTGATTCGGGACAGGGGGCAGCTCAGCCCCAGCATTTT.

The table lists this clone with a count of one. The chain has TRBV19 and TRBJ1-1; D remains ambiguous. Trimming cost V 5 bases and J 5 bases, with 15 bases left between them. The CDR3 contains 14 residues. Germline V gene lookup returns CDR1 LNHDA and CDR2 SQIVND (reference sequence). CDR3 loop: CASSVQVRRTEAFF. The DNA for the CDR3 is TGTGCCAGTAGTGTCCAGGTAAGACGAACTGAAGCTTTCTTT.